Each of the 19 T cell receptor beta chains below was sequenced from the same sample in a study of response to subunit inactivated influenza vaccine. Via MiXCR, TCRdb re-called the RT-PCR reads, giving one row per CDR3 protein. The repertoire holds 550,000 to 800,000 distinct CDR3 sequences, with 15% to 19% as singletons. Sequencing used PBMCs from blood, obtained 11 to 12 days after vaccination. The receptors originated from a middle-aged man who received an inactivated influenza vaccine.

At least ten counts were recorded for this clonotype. The CDR3: CASSKRTGATDMALARYTF. CDR3 DNA sequence: TGCGCCAGCAGCAAACGGACAGGCGCGACGGATATGGCCCTGGCACGCTACACCTTC. The rearrangement links TRBV5-1 to TRBJ1-2; 7 positions match TRBD1. CDR1 is SGHRS and CDR2 is YFSETQ in the germline V gene. CDR3 size: 19 residues. V lost 4 bases to trimming and J lost 9 bases; unmatched junction nucleotides: 27.

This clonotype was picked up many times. The CDR3 region has the DNA TGCGCCAGCAGCCCAATCGGGACAGAAGAGACCCAGTACTTC. This codes for CASSPIGTEETQYF. The chain combines TRBV10-2 with TRBJ2-5, with TRBD1 matching 7 bases. Germline V gene data show CDR1 as WSHSY and CDR2 as SAAADI. V lost 6 bases to trimming and J lost 3 bases; unmatched junction nucleotides: 7. The CDR3 consists of 14 residues.

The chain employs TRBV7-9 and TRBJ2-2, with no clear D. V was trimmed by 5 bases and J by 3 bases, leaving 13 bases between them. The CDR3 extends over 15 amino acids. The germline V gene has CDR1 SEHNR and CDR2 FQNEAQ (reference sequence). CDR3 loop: CASSPQFADTGELFF. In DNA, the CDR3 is TGTGCCAGCAGCCCCCAGTTTGCGGACACCGGGGAGCTGTTTTTT.

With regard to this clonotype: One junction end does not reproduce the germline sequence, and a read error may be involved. CDR3: CASSFRQTQENQYF. The CDR3 nucleotides read TGTGCCAGCAGTTTTCGCCAGACCCAAGAGAACCAGTACTTC. This rearrangement joins TRBV28 to TRBJ2-5; D is uncertain. The CDR3 length is 14 residues. Germline assignment: CDR1 MDHEN and CDR2 SYDVKM.

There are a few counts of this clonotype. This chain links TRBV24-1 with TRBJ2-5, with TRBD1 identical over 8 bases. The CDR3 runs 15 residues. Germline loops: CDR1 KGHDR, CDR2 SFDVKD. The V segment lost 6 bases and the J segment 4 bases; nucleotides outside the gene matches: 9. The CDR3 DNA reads TGTGCCACCAGTCCTGGACAGGGAGTCGGAGAGACCCAGTACTTC. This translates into CATSPGQGVGETQYF.

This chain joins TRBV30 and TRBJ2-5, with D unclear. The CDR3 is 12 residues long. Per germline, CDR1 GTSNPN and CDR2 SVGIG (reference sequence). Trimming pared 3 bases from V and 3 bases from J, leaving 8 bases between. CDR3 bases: TGTGCCTGGAGGAGGACGGAAGAGACCCAGTACTTC. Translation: CAWRRTEETQYF. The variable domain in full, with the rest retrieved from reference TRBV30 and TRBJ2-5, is SQTIHQWPATLVQPVGSPLSLECTVEGTSNPNLYWYRQAAGRGLQLLFYSVGIGQISSEVPQNLSASRPQDRQFILSSKKLLLSDSGFYLCAWRRTEETQYFGPGTRLLVL.

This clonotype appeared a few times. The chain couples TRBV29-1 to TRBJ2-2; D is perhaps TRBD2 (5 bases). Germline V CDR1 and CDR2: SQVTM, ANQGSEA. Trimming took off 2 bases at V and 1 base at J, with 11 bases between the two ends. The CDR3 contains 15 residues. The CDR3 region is CSVELRDLNTGELFF. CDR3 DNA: TGCAGCGTTGAATTGAGGGATTTGAACACCGGGGAGCTGTTTTTT.

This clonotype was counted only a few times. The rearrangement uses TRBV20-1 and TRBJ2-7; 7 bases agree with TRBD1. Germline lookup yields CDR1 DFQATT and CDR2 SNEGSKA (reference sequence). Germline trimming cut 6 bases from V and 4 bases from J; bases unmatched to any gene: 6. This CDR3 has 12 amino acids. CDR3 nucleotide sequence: TGCAGTGCCCAGGGGGTCGGGTACGAGCAGTACTTC. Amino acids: CSAQGVGYEQYF.

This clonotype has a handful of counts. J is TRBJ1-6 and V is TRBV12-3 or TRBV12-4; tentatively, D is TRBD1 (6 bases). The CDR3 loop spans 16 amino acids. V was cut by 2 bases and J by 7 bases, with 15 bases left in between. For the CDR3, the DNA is TGTGCCAGCAGTTTATCGGGGAACAGGGCAAATTCACCCCTCCACTTT. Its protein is CASSLSGNRANSPLHF.

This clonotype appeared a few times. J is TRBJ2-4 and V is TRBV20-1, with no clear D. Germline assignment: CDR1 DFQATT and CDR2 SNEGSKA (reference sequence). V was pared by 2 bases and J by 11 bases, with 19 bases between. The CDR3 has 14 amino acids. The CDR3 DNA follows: TGCAGTGCTAGATGGGCCCGGAACGCACGCCTTCAGTACTTC. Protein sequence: CSARWARNARLQYF.

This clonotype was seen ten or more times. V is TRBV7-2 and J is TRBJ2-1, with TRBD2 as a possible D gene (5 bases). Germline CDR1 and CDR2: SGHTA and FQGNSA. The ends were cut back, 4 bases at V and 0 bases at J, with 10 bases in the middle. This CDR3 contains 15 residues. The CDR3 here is CASSSGGGSYNEQFF. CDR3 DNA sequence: TGTGCCAGCAGCTCCGGCGGAGGCTCCTACAATGAGCAGTTCTTC. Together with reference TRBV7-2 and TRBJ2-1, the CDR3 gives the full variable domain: GAGVSQSPSNKVTEKGKDVELRCDPISGHTALYWYRQSLGQGLEFLIYFQGNSAPDKSGLPSDRFSAERTGGSVSTLTIQRTQQEDSAVYLCASSSGGGSYNEQFFGPGTRLTVL.

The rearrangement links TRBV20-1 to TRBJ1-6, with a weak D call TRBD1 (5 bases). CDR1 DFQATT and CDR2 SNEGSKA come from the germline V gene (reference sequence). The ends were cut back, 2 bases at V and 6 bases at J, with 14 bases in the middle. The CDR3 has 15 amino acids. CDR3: CSARLINRGNSPLHF. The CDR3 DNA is TGCAGTGCTAGATTGATTAATAGGGGTAATTCACCCCTCCACTTT.

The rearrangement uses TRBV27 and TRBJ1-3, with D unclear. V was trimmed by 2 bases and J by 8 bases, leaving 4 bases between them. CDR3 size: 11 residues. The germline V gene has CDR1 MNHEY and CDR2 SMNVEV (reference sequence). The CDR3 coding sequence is TGTGCCAGCAGTTTAGACGACACCATATATTTT. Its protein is CASSLDDTIYF.

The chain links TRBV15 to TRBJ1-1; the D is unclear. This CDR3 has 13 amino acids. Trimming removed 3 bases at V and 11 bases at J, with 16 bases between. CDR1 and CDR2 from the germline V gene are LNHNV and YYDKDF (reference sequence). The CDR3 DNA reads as TGTGCCACCAGCAGTGGACGGATTATGGGCGCTTTCTTT. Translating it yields CATSSGRIMGAFF.

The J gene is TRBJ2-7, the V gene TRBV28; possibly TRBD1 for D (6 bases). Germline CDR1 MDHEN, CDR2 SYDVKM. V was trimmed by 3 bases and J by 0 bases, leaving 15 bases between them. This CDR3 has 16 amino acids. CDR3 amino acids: CASSFNIDRSSYEQYF. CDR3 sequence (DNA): TGTGCCAGCAGTTTTAATATCGACAGGAGCTCCTACGAGCAGTACTTC.

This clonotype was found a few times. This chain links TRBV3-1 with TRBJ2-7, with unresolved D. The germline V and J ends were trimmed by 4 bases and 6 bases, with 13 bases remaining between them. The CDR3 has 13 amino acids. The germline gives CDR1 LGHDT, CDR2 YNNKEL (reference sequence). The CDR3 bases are TGTGCCAGCAGCCGATATAACCTCGGCGAGCAGTACTTC. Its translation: CASSRYNLGEQYF.

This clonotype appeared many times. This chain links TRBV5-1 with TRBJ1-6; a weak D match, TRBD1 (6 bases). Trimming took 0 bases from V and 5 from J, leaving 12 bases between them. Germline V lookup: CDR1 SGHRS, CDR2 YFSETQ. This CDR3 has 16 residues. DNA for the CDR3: TGCGCCAGCAGCTTGGATCGACAGGAGAATAATTCACCCCTCCACTTT. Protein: CASSLDRQENNSPLHF. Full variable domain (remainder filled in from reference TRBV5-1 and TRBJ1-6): KAGVTQTPRYLIKTRGQQVTLSCSPISGHRSVSWYQQTPGQGLQFLFEYFSETQRNKGNFPGRFSGRQFSNSRSEMNVSTLELGDSALYLCASSLDRQENNSPLHFGNGTRLTVT.

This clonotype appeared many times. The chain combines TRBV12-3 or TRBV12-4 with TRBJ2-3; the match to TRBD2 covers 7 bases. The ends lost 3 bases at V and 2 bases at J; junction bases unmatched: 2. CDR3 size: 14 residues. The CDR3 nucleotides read TGTGCCAGCAGTTTGAGGGACTACACAGATACGCAGTATTTT. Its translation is CASSLRDYTDTQYF.

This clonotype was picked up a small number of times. The CDR3 DNA reads TGTGCCAGCAGTCTCCGGGACAAAGCTAACTATGGCTACACCTTC. Amino acid sequence: CASSLRDKANYGYTF. This chain connects TRBV12-3 or TRBV12-4 to TRBJ1-2; the D gene is possibly TRBD1 (6 bases). The CDR3 covers 15 residues. V was pared by 5 bases and J by 0 bases, with 13 bases between.